The present TCR beta chain was sequenced within a study of blood T cell repertoires in COVID-19. V was pared by 3 bases and J by 0 bases, with 2 bases of the junction left unmatched. The germline V gene encodes CDR1 SNHLY and CDR2 FYNNEI. The CDR3 is made up of 16 amino acids. Some clones are missing from TCRdb's copy, which holds only in-frame ones; the method was immunoSEQ multiplex PCR. In the table there are 100,000 or so clones, roughly 85% of which are singletons. The sequencing input was PBMCs or T cells enriched from blood (not recorded which). This chain links TRBV2 with TRBJ2-2; 9 positions match TRBD2. The receptor's source is a woman aged 45 to 65 who had recovered from COVID-19. CDR3 residues: CASSETSGANTGELFF. CDR3 in DNA: TGTGCCAGCAGTGAGACTAGCGGAGCGAACACCGGGGAGCTGTTTTTT.